The source of this TCR beta chain is a study of patients and donors after allogeneic stem cell transplantation. Deletions cut 0 bases from V and 2 bases from J, with 8 bases between. The CDR3 runs to 15 residues. Germline V lookup: CDR1 KGHDR, CDR2 SFDVKD. A single record per CDR3 protein comes from TCRdb applying MiXCR to the RT-PCR reads. The repertoire has about a million distinct CDR3 sequences, around 17% of them found once; the top ten carry around 6%. The sequence was obtained from a human donor who was either an allogeneic HSCT recipient or a stem cell or donor lymphocyte infusion donor (not recorded which). It is not recorded whose cells these are; they may come from a transplant donor. The sequenced sample was blood, either unsorted or a sorted T cell fraction (not recorded which). V is TRBV24-1 and J is TRBJ2-3; maybe TRBD2 (7 bases). The CDR3 DNA reads as TGTGCCACCAGTGATTTGGCGGGGGCCACAGATACGCAGTATTTT. Translated, it gives CATSDLAGATDTQYF.